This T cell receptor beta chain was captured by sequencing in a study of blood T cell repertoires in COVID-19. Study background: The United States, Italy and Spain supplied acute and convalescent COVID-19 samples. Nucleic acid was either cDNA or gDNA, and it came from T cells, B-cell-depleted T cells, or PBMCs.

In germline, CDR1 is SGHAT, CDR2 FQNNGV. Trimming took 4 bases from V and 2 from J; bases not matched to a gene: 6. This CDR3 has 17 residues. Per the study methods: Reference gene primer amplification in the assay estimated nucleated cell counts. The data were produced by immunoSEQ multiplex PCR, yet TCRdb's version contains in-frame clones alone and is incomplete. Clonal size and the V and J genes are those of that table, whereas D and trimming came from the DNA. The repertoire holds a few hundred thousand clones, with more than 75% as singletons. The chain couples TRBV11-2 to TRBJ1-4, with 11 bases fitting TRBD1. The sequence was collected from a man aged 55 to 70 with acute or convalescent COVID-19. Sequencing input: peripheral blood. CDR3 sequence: CASSSGDRGSTNEKLFF. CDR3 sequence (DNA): TGTGCCAGCAGCTCGGGGGACAGGGGGAGTACTAATGAAAAACTGTTTTTT.